These 25 T cell receptor beta chains share one sample of origin, sequenced in a study of OX40 agonist ivuxolimab in advanced cancers. Measured with immunoSEQ multiplex PCR; TCRdb has only the in-frame clones, and not every one. The table shows approximately 84,000 clones, with around 94% occurring only once. The input for sequencing was CD4+ or CD8+ T cells sorted from blood, taken in a trial of the OX40 agonist ivuxolimab. The receptors were gathered from an adult with an advanced solid tumor such as melanoma, head and neck, liver or kidney cancer.

This chain uses TRBV13 with TRBJ1-3, with TRBD1 matching 10 bases. CDR3 length: 15 amino acids. Trimming cost V 5 bases and J 1 base; bases outside gene matches: 2. From germline, CDR1 is PRHDT and CDR2 FYEKMQ (reference sequence). This CDR3 reads CASSLGQGSGNTIYF. Here the CDR3 DNA reads TGTGCCAGCAGCCTGGGACAGGGGTCTGGAAACACCATATATTTT.

This sequence joins TRBV10-3 and TRBJ2-7, with D hard to call. Germline V gene lookup returns CDR1 ENHRY and CDR2 SYGVKD. Trimming shortened V by 6 bases and J by 5 bases, and 14 bases separated the two germline ends. The CDR3 totals 13 residues. The CDR3 sequence is CAIRAGSRNEQYF. The CDR3 DNA reads as TGTGCCATCAGGGCAGGATCGAGAAACGAGCAGTACTTC.

This clone was seen once. The chain couples TRBV19 to TRBJ2-1; D is undetermined. The V gene lost 5 bases and the J gene lost 6 bases, with 20 bases spanning the gap. The CDR3 runs 16 residues. The V gene's germline CDR1 is LNHDA and CDR2 SQIVND (reference sequence). CDR3 protein: CASSPAYRSNLNEQFF. The DNA for the CDR3 is TGTGCCAGTAGTCCAGCCTACCGGTCGAATCTCAATGAGCAGTTCTTC.

The V and J genes are TRBV6-1 and TRBJ1-4; D gene uncertain. There are 14 residues in the CDR3. CDR1 and CDR2 (germline): MNHNS, SASEGT. The V gene lost 3 bases and the J gene lost 4 bases, with 9 bases spanning the gap. The CDR3 nucleotides read TGTGCCAGCAGTGACCCGGGAATTAATGAAAAACTGTTTTTT. It translates to CASSDPGINEKLFF.

The chain uses TRBV5-1 and TRBJ1-4; 8 nucleotides agree with TRBD1. Germline V gene data show CDR1 as SGHRS and CDR2 as YFSETQ. CDR3 length: 18 residues. Germline trimming cut 4 bases from V and 0 bases from J; bases unmatched to any gene: 11. CDR3 nucleotide sequence: TGCGCCAGCAGCCTCCAGGGGGCCCTAGTTGCAACTAATGAAAAACTGTTTTTT. Its translation: CASSLQGALVATNEKLFF.

The rearrangement links TRBV5-6 to TRBJ2-1, with D possibly matching TRBD2 (5 bases). The V and J ends lost 2 bases and 6 bases respectively, with 24 bases between them. This CDR3 has 18 amino acids. CDR1 is SGHDT, CDR2 YYEEEE, per germline. The CDR3 coding sequence is TGTGCCAGCAGCTTAACGGTTGGGTCCGGGGTCCCAATCAATGAGCAGTTCTTC. Translation: CASSLTVGSGVPINEQFF.

The rearrangement links TRBV7-2 to TRBJ2-1; D remains unclear. Trimming cost V 1 base and J 6 bases, with 7 bases left between them. The CDR3 covers 13 residues. The germline V gene has CDR1 SGHTA and CDR2 FQGNSA. CDR3: CASSLEVGNEQFF. Here the CDR3 DNA reads TGTGCCAGCAGCTTAGAAGTGGGCAATGAGCAGTTCTTC. Full variable domain (remainder filled in from reference TRBV7-2 and TRBJ2-1): GAGVSQSPSNKVTEKGKDVELRCDPISGHTALYWYRQSLGQGLEFLIYFQGNSAPDKSGLPSDRFSAERTGGSVSTLTIQRTQQEDSAVYLCASSLEVGNEQFFGPGTRLTVL.

The CDR3: CASSLRQGAHNEQFF. DNA for the CDR3: TGCGCCAGCAGCCTACGACAGGGGGCGCACAATGAGCAGTTCTTC. The chain uses TRBV4-1 and TRBJ2-1, with 10 bases matching TRBD1. There are 15 residues in the CDR3. V gave up 4 bases and J gave up 5 bases; unmatched junction bases: 5. Per the germline V gene, CDR1 is MGHRA and CDR2 is YSYEKL.

The chain links TRBV18 to TRBJ1-2; D possibly corresponds to TRBD1 (6 bases). Trimming stripped 2 bases from V and 2 bases from J, with 12 bases between. The CDR3 runs to 15 residues. CDR1 KGHSH and CDR2 LQKENI come from the germline V gene. CDR3 in amino acids: CASSPIKQGNYGYTF. The CDR3, as DNA: TGTGCCAGCTCACCAATCAAACAGGGAAACTATGGCTACACCTTC. The variable domain in full, completed from reference TRBV18 and TRBJ1-2, reads NAGVMQNPRHLVRRRGQEARLRCSPMKGHSHVYWYRQLPEEGLKFMVYLQKENIIDESGMPKERFSAEFPKEGPSILRIQQVVRGDSAAYFCASSPIKQGNYGYTFGSGTRLTVV.

The chain joins TRBV5-6 to TRBJ2-5, with 7 bases fitting TRBD2. The CDR3 length is 14 residues. V gave up 1 base and J gave up 4 bases; unmatched junction bases: 4. Germline lookup yields CDR1 SGHDT and CDR2 YYEEEE. The DNA for the CDR3 is TGTGCCAGCAGCTTGTTGACTAGCAGAGAGACCCAGTACTTC. This sequence encodes CASSLLTSRETQYF.

V usage is TRBV7-7 and J usage is TRBJ2-5, with D tentatively TRBD1 or TRBD2 (6 bases each). This CDR3 spans 15 amino acids. Germline CDR1 is SSHAT and CDR2 is FNYEAQ (reference sequence). Trimming shortened V by 1 base and J by 9 bases, and 18 bases separated the two germline ends. DNA of the CDR3: TGTGCCAGCAGCTTAGAGGGGGTCTCAGTAGCGGCCCAGTACTTC. It translates to CASSLEGVSVAAQYF.

The V and J genes are TRBV27 and TRBJ1-4; the D gene is possibly TRBD1 (6 bases). The CDR3 is 14 amino acids. CDR1 is MNHEY, CDR2 SMNVEV, per germline (reference sequence). The V gene lost 2 bases and the J gene lost 8 bases, with 12 bases spanning the gap. The CDR3 DNA is TGTGCCAGCAGTTTAGATACAGGGAGGGAAAAACTGTTTTTT. It translates to CASSLDTGREKLFF.

V gene TRBV7-6 combines with J gene TRBJ2-2; D perhaps matches TRBD1 (6 bases). The ends were cut back, 7 bases at V and 1 base at J, with 10 bases in the middle. The CDR3 extends over 14 amino acids. The V gene's germline CDR1 is SGHVS and CDR2 FNYEAQ. CDR3 region: CASKQTGNTGELFF. CDR3 nucleotide sequence: TGTGCCAGCAAGCAGACAGGGAACACCGGGGAGCTGTTTTTT.

The J gene is TRBJ2-7, the V gene TRBV6-6, with D unclear. Trimming removed 0 bases at V and 1 base at J, with 10 bases between. This CDR3 is 15 amino acids long. Looked up from germline, CDR1 is MNHNY and CDR2 is SVGAGI (reference sequence). CDR3 in DNA: TGTGCCAGCAGTTACTCGGAACCAGCTTCCTACGAGCAGTACTTC. It is translated as CASSYSEPASYEQYF.

The rearrangement uses TRBV2 and TRBJ1-6; D might be TRBD1 (5 bases). Germline loops: CDR1 SNHLY, CDR2 FYNNEI. The CDR3 runs to 16 residues. Between the trimmed V and J ends, which lost 5 bases and 7 bases, there was a span of 18 bases. The CDR3 DNA sequence: TGTGCCAGCAGTTACCACCCCAGGGTAGCGAATTCACCCCTCCACTTT. Its translation: CASSYHPRVANSPLHF.

The V call is TRBV4-1, the J call TRBJ2-2, with a tentative D call TRBD2 (5 bases). The CDR3 loop spans 15 amino acids. Trimming left V 1 base short and J 4 bases short, with 10 bases between. Germline V gene sequence: CDR1 MGHRA, CDR2 YSYEKL. Here the CDR3 reads CASSQVLAGTGELFF. CDR3 bases: TGCGCCAGCAGCCAAGTGCTAGCCGGCACCGGGGAGCTGTTTTTT.

This chain joins TRBV28 and TRBJ2-7, with a possible D match to TRBD2 (5 bases). Trimming shortened V by 2 bases and J by 7 bases, and 12 bases separated the two germline ends. Germline V gene data show CDR1 as MDHEN and CDR2 as SYDVKM. The CDR3 contains 13 residues. CDR3 region: CASSLGPTGEQYF. CDR3 DNA: TGTGCCAGCAGTTTAGGACCAACGGGGGAGCAGTACTTC.

The rearrangement joins TRBV27 to TRBJ2-7, with D maybe TRBD1 (6 bases). Germline V gene data show CDR1 as MNHEY and CDR2 as SMNVEV (reference sequence). The CDR3 has 15 amino acids. The V end was cut by 5 bases, the J end by 2 bases, with 16 bases between. The CDR3 reads CASSPRGHGTYEQYF. The CDR3 bases are TGTGCCAGCAGTCCCAGGGGACACGGGACCTACGAGCAGTACTTC.

The chain couples TRBV5-4 to TRBJ2-3, with unresolved D. The CDR3 totals 15 residues. Germline V CDR1 and CDR2: SGHNT, YYREEE (reference sequence). V was cut by 1 base and J by 3 bases, with 12 bases left in between. As DNA, the CDR3 is TGTGCCAGCAGCTTGTCCGGGCACGCGACAGATACGCAGTATTTT. Its protein is CASSLSGHATDTQYF.

This rearrangement joins TRBV27 to TRBJ2-7, with 8 bases matching TRBD2. The CDR3 runs 13 residues. Losses at the gene ends were 8 bases for V and 1 base for J; bases not matched to a gene: 4. Germline CDR1 reads MNHEY; CDR2 reads SMNVEV (reference sequence). The CDR3 protein is CASGLAGSYEQYF. The CDR3 DNA is TGTGCCAGCGGGTTAGCGGGATCCTACGAGCAGTACTTC.

The genes are TRBV29-1 and TRBJ2-1; D is uncertain. V was shortened by 3 bases and J by 5 bases, with 2 bases between the two germline ends. Germline V CDR1 and CDR2: SQVTM, ANQGSEA. The CDR3 runs 10 residues. The CDR3 sequence is CSVDDNEQFF. In DNA form, the CDR3 reads TGCAGCGTTGACGACAATGAGCAGTTCTTC.

This chain connects TRBV5-1 to TRBJ2-5; TRBD1 matches at 7 bases. The CDR3 is 15 residues long. Losses at the gene ends were 7 bases for V and 3 bases for J; bases not matched to a gene: 12. Germline assignment: CDR1 SGHRS and CDR2 YFSETQ. The CDR3: CASLISKGTEETQYF. DNA for the CDR3: TGCGCCAGCCTTATTAGCAAGGGGACAGAAGAGACCCAGTACTTC.

The V and J genes are TRBV18 and TRBJ2-2; the D gene is possibly TRBD1 (6 bases). Trimming shortened V by 3 bases and J by 4 bases, and 12 bases separated the two germline ends. Germline CDR1 KGHSH, CDR2 LQKENI. CDR3 length: 15 residues. In DNA, the CDR3 is TGTGCCAGCTCACCGACAGGAGGCCCCACCGGGGAGCTGTTTTTT. Translation gives CASSPTGGPTGELFF.

This rearrangement joins TRBV2 to TRBJ2-7; 9 positions agree with TRBD1. Per germline, CDR1 SNHLY and CDR2 FYNNEI. V trimming: 10 bases; J trimming: 4 bases; junction bases outside the gene matches: 5. This CDR3 is 12 amino acids long. CDR3 bases: TGTGCCACCGGGACAGGGACATACGAGCAGTACTTC. Translation gives CATGTGTYEQYF.

The genes are TRBV19 and TRBJ2-5, with no clear D. The germline V gene has CDR1 LNHDA and CDR2 SQIVND (reference sequence). The germline V and J ends were trimmed by 1 base and 3 bases, with 9 bases remaining between them. CDR3 length: 14 residues. The CDR3 sequence: CASSIGGWKETQYF. The CDR3 nucleotides read TGTGCCAGTAGTATAGGTGGTTGGAAAGAGACCCAGTACTTC.